The following is a TCR beta chain sequence with its context. The sample belongs to a study of OX40 agonist ivuxolimab in advanced cancers. Germline trimming cut 5 bases from V and 4 bases from J; bases unmatched to any gene: 4. Germline-derived CDR1 and CDR2 are MRHNA and SNTAGT. This CDR3 is built from 15 residues. Method: immunoSEQ multiplex PCR; TCRdb's copy keeps in-frame clones and lacks some. The sample includes about 46,000 clones, about 89% of them seen just once. The genes are TRBV6-4 and TRBJ2-1; 11 bases are a match to TRBD2. The TCR was taken from an adult with an advanced solid tumor such as melanoma, head and neck, liver or kidney cancer. Source: CD4+ or CD8+ T cells sorted from blood, taken in a trial of the OX40 agonist ivuxolimab. CDR3 sequence reads: CASSITSGSYNEQFF. DNA for the CDR3: TGTGCCAGCAGTATCACTAGCGGGAGTTACAATGAGCAGTTCTTC.